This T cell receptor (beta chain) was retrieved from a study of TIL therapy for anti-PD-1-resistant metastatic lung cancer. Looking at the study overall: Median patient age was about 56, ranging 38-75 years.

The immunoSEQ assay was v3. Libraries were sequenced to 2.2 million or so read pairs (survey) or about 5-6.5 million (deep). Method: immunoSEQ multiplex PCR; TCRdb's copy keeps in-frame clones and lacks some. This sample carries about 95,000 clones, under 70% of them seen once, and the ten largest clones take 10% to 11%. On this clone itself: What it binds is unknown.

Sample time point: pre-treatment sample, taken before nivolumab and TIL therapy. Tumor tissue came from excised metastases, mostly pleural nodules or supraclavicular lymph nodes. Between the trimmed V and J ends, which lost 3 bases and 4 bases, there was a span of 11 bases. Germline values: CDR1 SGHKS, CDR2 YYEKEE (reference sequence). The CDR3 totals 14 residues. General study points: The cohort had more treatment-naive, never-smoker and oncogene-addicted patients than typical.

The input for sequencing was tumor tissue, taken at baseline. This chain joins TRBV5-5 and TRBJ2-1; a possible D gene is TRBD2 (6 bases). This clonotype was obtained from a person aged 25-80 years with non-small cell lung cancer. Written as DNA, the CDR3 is TGTGCCAGCAGCTCGTATCGGGAGTACAATGAGCAGTTCTTC. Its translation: CASSSYREYNEQFF.